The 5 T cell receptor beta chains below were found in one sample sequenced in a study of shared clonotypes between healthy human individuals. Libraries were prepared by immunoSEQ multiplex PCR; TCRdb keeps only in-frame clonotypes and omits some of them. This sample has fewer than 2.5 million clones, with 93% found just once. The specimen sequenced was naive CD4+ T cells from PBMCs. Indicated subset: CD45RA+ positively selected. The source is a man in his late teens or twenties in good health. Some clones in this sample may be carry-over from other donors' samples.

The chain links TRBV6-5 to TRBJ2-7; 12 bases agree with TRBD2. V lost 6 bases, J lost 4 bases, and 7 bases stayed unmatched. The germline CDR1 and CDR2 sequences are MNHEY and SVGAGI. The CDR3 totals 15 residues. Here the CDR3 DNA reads TGTGCCAGCAGGCCCCAGACTAGCGGGAGTTACGAGCAGTACTTC. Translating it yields CASRPQTSGSYEQYF.

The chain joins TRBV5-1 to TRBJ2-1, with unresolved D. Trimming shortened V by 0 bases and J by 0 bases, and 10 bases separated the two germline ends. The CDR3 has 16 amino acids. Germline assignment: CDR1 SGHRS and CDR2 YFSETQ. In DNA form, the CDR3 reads TGCGCCAGCAGCTTGGAAGCGTGGAGCTCCTACAATGAGCAGTTCTTC. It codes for CASSLEAWSSYNEQFF.

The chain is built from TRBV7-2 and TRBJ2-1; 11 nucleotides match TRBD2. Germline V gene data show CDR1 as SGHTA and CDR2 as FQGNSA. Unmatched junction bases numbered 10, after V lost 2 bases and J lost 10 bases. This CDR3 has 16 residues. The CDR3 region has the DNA TGTGCCAGCAGCTTAACCGGGACTAGCGGCTGGGGAGAGCAGTTCTTC. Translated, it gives CASSLTGTSGWGEQFF.

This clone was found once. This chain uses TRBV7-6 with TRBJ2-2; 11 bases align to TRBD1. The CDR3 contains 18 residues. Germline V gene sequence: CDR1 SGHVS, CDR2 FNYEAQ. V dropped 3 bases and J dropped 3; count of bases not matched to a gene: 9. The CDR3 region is CASSFLDRGRMDTGELFF. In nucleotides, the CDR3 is TGTGCCAGCAGCTTTCTGGACAGGGGGCGCATGGACACCGGGGAGCTGTTTTTT.

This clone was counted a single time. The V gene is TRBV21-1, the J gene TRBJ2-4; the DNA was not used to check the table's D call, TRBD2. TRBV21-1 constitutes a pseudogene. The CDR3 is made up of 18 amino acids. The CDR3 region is CASSKGRQWRIAKNIQYF. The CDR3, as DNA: TGTGCCAGCAGCAAAGGGCGGCAGTGGCGAATAGCCAAAAACATTCAGTACTTC.